This T cell receptor beta chain was observed in a study of cytomegalovirus exposure and HLA in healthy donors. Study details: Genetic ancestry analysis placed around 76% of the 350 to 500 donors that were genotyped in the Caucasian-associated cluster.

V trimming: 5 bases; J trimming: 5 bases; junction bases outside the gene matches: 2. Germline CDR1 is SNHLY and CDR2 is FYNNEI. The CDR3 is made up of 12 amino acids. Whole-study results and caveats: Reported findings show TCR beta sequences accurately forecast HLA-A and HLA-B alleles in most subjects.

Note on this clone: The antigen is unknown.

With 60 Vbeta and 13 Jbeta primers, the PCR was carried out. The data were produced by immunoSEQ multiplex PCR, yet TCRdb's version contains in-frame clones alone and is incomplete. The sample holds about 100,000 clones, 76% seen once. This clonotype was obtained from a woman aged 50 to 60 in good health and CMV-seropositive. The chain carries TRBV2 and TRBJ2-5; 7 bases match TRBD2. The specimen sequenced was PBMCs. The CDR3 is CASSLAVETQYF. CDR3 coding DNA: TGTGCCAGCAGTCTAGCGGTTGAGACCCAGTACTTC.